A single sample is the source of the 21 T cell receptor beta chains below, sequenced in a study of T cell responses to AZD1222 COVID-19 vaccine (dated by TCRdb to about 2021). The sample's time point label is to be understood as: baseline before first vaccination. Preparation of the library involved the immunoSEQ multiplex PCR assay. Imported from immuneACCESS, the table was reduced by TCRdb to in-frame sequences with V and J called. These copies leave out some clones; in studies compared against another copy, an unresolved V gene accounts for under half, and the cause of the remainder is not known. In this sample the table shows tens of thousands of clones, 80% to 90% of which occur a single time. The ten largest clones capture about 19% of the sample. This material consisted of peripheral blood, taken on day 0 of AZD1222 vaccination. The receptors shown here come from an adult in good health.

The V call is TRBV29-1, the J call TRBJ2-7; possibly TRBD2 for D (7 bases). The CDR3 consists of 13 residues. Germline CDR1 and CDR2: SQVTM and ANQGSEA. The ends were cut back, 4 bases at V and 6 bases at J, with 16 bases in the middle. CDR3 loop: CSVGQGTGGEQYF. The CDR3 region has the DNA TGCAGCGTTGGTCAGGGGACGGGGGGCGAGCAGTACTTC.

This chain connects TRBV7-9 to TRBJ1-4; no clear D. CDR3 length: 15 residues. Germline assignment: CDR1 SEHNR and CDR2 FQNEAQ (reference sequence). Trimming cost V 2 bases and J 6 bases, with 13 bases left between them. In DNA form, the CDR3 reads TGTGCCAGCAGCTTAAATGGAGACTCCGATGAAAAACTGTTTTTT. Its translation: CASSLNGDSDEKLFF.

The gene calls are TRBV7-9 and TRBJ1-1; tentative D call: TRBD1 (6 bases). CDR3 length equals 13 residues. Germline CDR1 is SEHNR and CDR2 is FQNEAQ (reference sequence). V was shortened by 1 base and J by 4 bases, with 7 bases between the two germline ends. CDR3 in DNA: TGTGCCAGCAGCTTAGACAGGGTCACTGAAGCTTTCTTT. Translation: CASSLDRVTEAFF.

The genes are TRBV29-1 and TRBJ2-6; D gene uncertain. Germline V gives CDR1 SQVTM, CDR2 ANQGSEA. The germline V and J ends were trimmed by 4 bases and 1 base, with 8 bases remaining between them. The CDR3 covers 14 residues. In DNA, the CDR3 is TGCAGCGTTGGAGAAGGGTCTGGGGCCAACGTCCTGACTTTC. Residues: CSVGEGSGANVLTF.

The J gene is TRBJ2-1, the V gene TRBV12-5; 9 bases are a match to TRBD1. This CDR3 is 12 amino acids long. Germline V gene data show CDR1 as LGHNT and CDR2 as FRNRAP. J gave up 13 bases and V 6 bases, and 7 bases lay outside the gene matches. CDR3 sequence reads: CASGPGQGRQFF. The DNA of the CDR3 is TGTGCTAGTGGCCCGGGACAGGGAAGACAGTTCTTC. Full variable domain (missing parts from reference TRBV12-5 and TRBJ2-1): DARVTQTPRHKVTEMGQEVTMRCQPILGHNTVFWYRQTMMQGLELLAYFRNRAPLDDSGMPKDRFSAEMPDATLATLKIQPSEPRDSAVYFCASGPGQGRQFFGPGTRLTVL.

This clone is a singleton in its sample. The chain combines TRBV7-9 with TRBJ2-1, with D unclear. The CDR3 sequence is 13 residues long. The V end was cut by 2 bases, the J end by 4 bases, with 6 bases between. Germline V gene data show CDR1 as SEHNR and CDR2 as FQNEAQ (reference sequence). CDR3 protein: CASSLRQYNEQFF. For the CDR3, the DNA is TGTGCCAGCAGCTTACGGCAGTACAATGAGCAGTTCTTC.

The sample holds a few counts of this clone. DNA of the CDR3: TGTGCCAGCAGTTTAGGGGGGGCAATGAATGAGCAGTTCTTC. Protein product: CASSLGGAMNEQFF. The V gene is TRBV28, the J gene TRBJ2-1; tentatively, D is TRBD2 (7 bases). This CDR3 contains 14 residues. Germline loops: CDR1 MDHEN, CDR2 SYDVKM. V was pared by 2 bases and J by 7 bases, with 12 bases between.

The gene calls are TRBV5-1 and TRBJ2-7, with TRBD2 as a possible D gene (6 bases). CDR1 SGHRS and CDR2 YFSETQ come from the germline V gene. V gave up 4 bases and J gave up 0 bases, with 14 bases separating them. The CDR3 has 15 amino acids. This CDR3 is CASSPGLHLSYEQYF. CDR3 DNA: TGCGCCAGCAGCCCGGGACTTCACCTCTCCTACGAGCAGTACTTC. The whole variable domain, filled in from reference TRBV5-1 and TRBJ2-7, reads KAGVTQTPRYLIKTRGQQVTLSCSPISGHRSVSWYQQTPGQGLQFLFEYFSETQRNKGNFPGRFSGRQFSNSRSEMNVSTLELGDSALYLCASSPGLHLSYEQYFGPGTRLTVT.

The V call is TRBV30, the J call TRBJ2-2; D may be TRBD2 (6 bases). Trimming removed 3 bases at V and 3 bases at J, with 17 bases between. This CDR3 contains 16 residues. CDR1 GTSNPN and CDR2 SVGIG come from the germline V gene (reference sequence). The CDR3 DNA follows: TGTGCCTGGAGGGGCGGGACCCTTACTCACACCGGGGAGCTGTTTTTT. It translates to CAWRGGTLTHTGELFF.

This chain connects TRBV6-6 to TRBJ2-2; 10 nucleotides agree with TRBD1. V dropped 6 bases and J dropped 7; count of bases not matched to a gene: 11. The V gene's germline CDR1 is MNHNY and CDR2 SVGAGI (reference sequence). The CDR3 has 16 amino acids. The CDR3 coding sequence is TGTGCCAGCAGAAGACCCGGGACAGGGGTCAGCGGGGAGCTGTTTTTT. It translates to CASRRPGTGVSGELFF.

The gene calls are TRBV10-3 and TRBJ1-3; D possibly corresponds to TRBD1 (5 bases). CDR1 ENHRY and CDR2 SYGVKD come from the germline V gene. The CDR3 loop spans 15 amino acids. Trimming shortened V by 0 bases and J by 4 bases, and 10 bases separated the two germline ends. CDR3 DNA: TGTGCCATCAGTGAGTCTCGGGGGATAGGAAACACCATATATTTT. This sequence encodes CAISESRGIGNTIYF.

This sequence joins TRBV7-9 and TRBJ1-3; D is uncertain. V was shortened by 1 base and J by 4 bases, with 8 bases between the two germline ends. The CDR3 totals 14 residues. CDR1 is SEHNR, CDR2 FQNEAQ, per germline (reference sequence). The CDR3: CASSLGQSGNTIYF. The CDR3 DNA is TGTGCCAGCAGCTTAGGCCAGTCCGGAAACACCATATATTTT. Complete variable domain (other parts from reference TRBV7-9 and TRBJ1-3): DTGVSQNPRHKITKRGQNVTFRCDPISEHNRLYWYRQTLGQGPEFLTYFQNEAQLEKSRLLSDRFSAERPKGSFSTLEIQRTEQGDSAMYLCASSLGQSGNTIYFGEGSWLTVV.

This clone was observed once. The CDR3 DNA follows: TGCAGTGCTAGAGAGACTGGCTACACCTTC. Translating gives CSARETGYTF. J is TRBJ1-2 and V is TRBV20-1, with no clear D. The CDR3 contains 10 residues. Germline V CDR1 and CDR2: DFQATT, SNEGSKA (reference sequence). V was clipped by 0 bases and J by 7 bases, with 3 bases between them.

This sequence joins TRBV5-1 and TRBJ1-3, with D possibly being TRBD1 (5 bases). The germline CDR1 and CDR2 sequences are SGHRS and YFSETQ. V was clipped by 3 bases and J by 8 bases, with 18 bases between them. The length of the CDR3 is 15 residues. CDR3 region: CASSSGGVLRDTIYF. CDR3 coding DNA: TGCGCCAGCAGCTCTGGGGGGGTCCTCCGGGACACCATATATTTT.

The chain is built from TRBV18 and TRBJ1-2; maybe TRBD1 (5 bases). Germline CDR1 reads KGHSH; CDR2 reads LQKENI. V lost 6 bases to trimming and J lost 8 bases, with 25 bases between them. The CDR3 consists of 16 residues. The CDR3: CASSHGQTVRVIGYTF. The CDR3 nucleotides are TGTGCCAGCTCCCACGGGCAAACGGTCAGGGTAATCGGCTACACCTTC.

The chain carries TRBV5-1 and TRBJ1-1; no firm D call. From germline, CDR1 is SGHRS and CDR2 YFSETQ. The CDR3 is 12 residues long. The V end was cut by 5 bases, the J end by 4 bases, with 9 bases between. The CDR3 DNA reads as TGCGCCAGCAGAGCAGGCCCCACTGAAGCTTTCTTT. This codes for CASRAGPTEAFF.

The chain uses TRBV18 and TRBJ2-6; no clear D gene. CDR1 and CDR2 from the germline V gene are KGHSH and LQKENI. With 2 bases removed from V and 0 bases from J, the gap between germline ends came to 11 bases. The CDR3 consists of 17 residues. The chain's CDR3 is CASSPTEVNSGANVLTF. In DNA, the CDR3 is TGTGCCAGCTCACCAACAGAGGTAAACTCTGGGGCCAACGTCCTGACTTTC.

The chain has TRBV10-3 and TRBJ2-5, with D possibly matching TRBD2 (5 bases). The CDR3 has 13 residues. Germline V gives CDR1 ENHRY, CDR2 SYGVKD. Trimming stripped 7 bases from V and 3 bases from J, with 12 bases between. DNA of the CDR3: TGTGCCATCAAGAACGGGGTGGAAGAGACCCAGTACTTC. Encoded protein: CAIKNGVEETQYF.

V usage is TRBV9 and J usage is TRBJ2-3; 7 nucleotides align to TRBD2. The junction had 11 bases not matched to a gene; V was cut back by 4 bases and J by 3 bases. Germline V gives CDR1 SGDLS, CDR2 YYNGEE. CDR3 length equals 16 residues. The CDR3 coding sequence is TGTGCCAGCAGCTCCCGCTCAGGGCGGGAGACAGATACGCAGTATTTT. Its translation is CASSSRSGRETDTQYF.

This clone has more than one count but fewer than ten. The chain employs TRBV3-1 (or the pseudogene TRBV3-2) and TRBJ1-5, with 9 bases lining up with TRBD1. Per germline, CDR1 LGHDT and CDR2 YNNKEL (reference sequence). The CDR3 spans 18 residues. V trimming: 3 bases; J trimming: 3 bases; junction bases outside the gene matches: 12. CDR3 sequence (DNA): TGTGCCAGCAGCCAGCTCACACAGGGGGCGCAGGACAATCAGCCCCAGCATTTT. Its protein is CASSQLTQGAQDNQPQHF.

The V gene is TRBV7-3, the J gene TRBJ2-2; 7 bases match TRBD1. Germline CDR1 reads SGHTA; CDR2 reads FQGTGA. The CDR3 extends over 13 amino acids. With 6 bases clipped from V and 4 bases from J, the junction kept 2 bases outside the gene matches. The CDR3 loop is CASRRGPTGELFF. For the CDR3, the DNA is TGTGCCAGCAGGAGGGGGCCCACCGGGGAGCTGTTTTTT.